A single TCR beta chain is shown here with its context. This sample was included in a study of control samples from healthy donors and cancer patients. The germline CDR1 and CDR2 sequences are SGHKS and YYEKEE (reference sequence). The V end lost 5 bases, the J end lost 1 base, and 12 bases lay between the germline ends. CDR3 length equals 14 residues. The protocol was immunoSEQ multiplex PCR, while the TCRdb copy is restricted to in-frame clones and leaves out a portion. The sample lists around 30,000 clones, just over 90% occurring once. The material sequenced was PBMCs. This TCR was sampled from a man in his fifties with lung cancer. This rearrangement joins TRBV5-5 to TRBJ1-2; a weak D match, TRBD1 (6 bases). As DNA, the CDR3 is TGTGCCAGCAGACCCTCAGGGGTTAACTATGGCTACACCTTC. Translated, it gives CASRPSGVNYGYTF.